This entry concerns a single T cell receptor beta chain. There is no known antigen for this receptor. The record has no base qualities; no much larger clone is one base away. The cysteine opens and the phenylalanine closes a CDR3 of 16 amino acids. Here the CDR3 DNA is all that survives: 48 bases in frame from base 1. Compared with germline, V lacks 0 bases and J lacks 2 bases; bases without a gene match: 0. From the germline V gene (reference sequence), CDR1 is SGHNT and CDR2 is YYREEE. The data were obtained in a study of blood T cell repertoires in COVID-19 (TCRdb year 2020). A note on the overall study: The collaborator samples originated in the United States, Italy and Spain and spanned the acute and convalescent phases of COVID-19. The material from the prospective study consisted of cDNA or gDNA derived from T cells, B-cell-depleted T cells, or PBMCs. Deeply sampled blood TCRbeta repertoires from subjects exposed to, actively infected with, or recovered from COVID-19 were included in the dataset. A freely available public database, intended as a resource for researchers studying the immune response to SARS-CoV-2, is where the repertoires were released. The samples were drawn from two sources: the first 160 participants of the ongoing ImmuneRACE study, and 1,200 or so subjects contributed by 6 global collaborators. A de-identified subject ID, COVID-19 status, age in years and sex were almost always included in the sample metadata. Where available, HLA class I and class II types were obtained from metadata supplied by the sample provider rather than from assay-based typing.

Participants in the prospective study were enrolled through a virtual design, were aged about 18 to 89 years, and lived in 24 United States geographic areas. Cohort assignment in the prospective study relied on participant-reported clinical history from a screening survey and a study questionnaire. ImmuneRACE Cohort 3 recovered participants were defined by two consecutive negative NP/OP PCR tests, healthcare professional clearance, or symptom resolution. In the prospective study, whole blood, serum and a nasopharyngeal or oropharyngeal swab were collected from each participant by mobile phlebotomists. Participants in the prospective study had the option to provide additional blood draws and questionnaires over a roughly 2-month period. Before DNA extraction, prospective study blood samples were shipped either frozen or at room temperature. TCRbeta CDR3 regions were amplified from genomic DNA using the immunoSEQ Assay, a bias-controlled multiplex PCR. Concerning the study's data processing: Within the assay, amplification of reference gene primers was used to estimate how many nucleated cells each sample contained. To quantify the absolute abundance of each unique TCRbeta CDR3 rearrangement, sequence reads were collapsed and filtered. For each sample, productive Simpson clonality was calculated as the square root of Simpson's diversity index over productive rearrangements. What TCRdb holds here is the immuneACCESS table cut down to in-frame rearrangements. Part of the clones is not present; checked against another copy, under half of the missing clones reflect an unresolved V gene, and the others are unexplained. The V and J calls and the clone size are those of that table, but D and trimming were determined from the DNA. Here the sample has about 350,000 clones; roughly 87% occur a single time. The ten largest clones capture around 3% of the sample.

What the research found in general, with its limitations: Clinical and demographic metadata were provided uncurated, with the amount varying by source and participant.

This sequence was found in a woman in her 30s who had recovered from COVID-19. The chain was built from TRBV5-4 and TRBJ2-6; 9 bases in the junction line up with TRBD1. Sequenced material: PBMCs or T cells enriched from blood (not recorded which). The sequenced DNA: TGTGCCAGCAGCTTGGGGGACAGGGCTGGGGCCAACGTCCTGACTTTC. This sequence encodes CASSLGDRAGANVLTF.